This entry is about one TCR beta chain. Its antigen is undetermined. This sample was included in a study of post-analysis software for immune sequencing data. Study summary: The disease courses spanned relapsing-remitting, secondary progressive and progressive-relapsing forms of multiple sclerosis. Study-wide results and limits: Relative to controls, patients had five TRBV segments at higher frequency, with TRBV5-6, TRBV5-1 and TRBV20-1 among these. Patients with multiple sclerosis recorded significantly lower normalized Chao1 diversity than controls, the study found.

CDR3 length: 12 residues. V lost 8 bases, J lost 4 bases, and 12 bases lay in between. From germline, CDR1 is SGHVS and CDR2 FNYEAQ. Libraries were made from TCR beta cDNA, and they carried unique molecular identifiers. From around 0.96 to 9.9 million T cells, a few hundred thousand cDNA molecules were obtained. TCRdb re-analysed the PCR reads in MiXCR, keeping a single row per CDR3 protein. The table lists about 770,000 distinct CDR3 sequences, 46% of them singletons, with 4.9% in the top ten. The sample taken for sequencing was blood. The chain links TRBV7-6 to TRBJ2-7; a weak D match, TRBD2 (5 bases). The receptor's source is a girl between 10 and 17 years old with multiple sclerosis. The CDR3 region is CASAGSGYEQYF. The CDR3 nucleotides read TGTGCCAGCGCAGGCAGCGGTTACGAGCAGTACTTC.